This T cell receptor (beta chain) was identified in a study of Tregs in tolerant kidney transplant recipients. Points on this clone: Its antigen is unidentified. The CDR3 end falls 3 residues outside the read, so it is completed with the germline J gene.

Study results and limitations: Changing PCR primers prevented nucleotide comparison between some patients' samples. No direct test of biological reproducibility was done here.

Recipients received nonmyeloablative bone marrow transplants from related graft donors, with transient mixed chimerism. Unstimulated regulatory T cells (CD4+CD25+CD127-), CD4+CD25- non-regulatory cells, CD4 and CD8 cells were FACS-sorted from thawed PBMCs. The method was immunoSEQ multiplex PCR; TCRdb's version includes in-frame clones alone and lacks a portion of them. The listing records several thousand clones. Looked up from germline, CDR1 is LNHNV and CDR2 is YYDKDF (reference sequence). With 3 bases clipped from V and 1 base from J, the junction kept 5 bases outside the gene matches. The CDR3 covers 15 residues.

The material was CD8+ T cells from blood (PBMCs), obtained 12 months after the transplant. This receptor was taken from a human patient who received a combined kidney and bone marrow transplant. The graft donor may have given rise to some T cells. J is TRBJ2-7 and V is TRBV15; 8 bases fit TRBD2. The DNA read from the CDR3 is TGTGCCACCAGCAGTCCAGCGGGAGTTTCCTACGAG. Amino acid sequence: CATSSPAGVSYE. In full, the CDR3 reads CATSSPAGVSYEQYF. Full variable domain (rest looked up from reference TRBV15 and TRBJ2-7): DAMVIQNPRYQVTQFGKPVTLSCSQTLNHNVMYWYQQKSSQAPKLLFHYYDKDFNNEADTPDNFQSRRPNTSFCFLDIRSPGLGDTAMYLCATSSPAGVSYEQYFGPGTRLTVT.